This TCR beta chain was sequenced in a study of blood T cell repertoires in COVID-19. Across the whole study: Both acute and convalescent COVID-19 samples were obtained from the United States, Italy and Spain.

Germline CDR1 is SGHKS and CDR2 is YYEKEE (reference sequence). The CDR3 consists of 14 residues. V was pared by 0 bases and J by 2 bases, with 8 bases between. Profiling relied on immunoSEQ multiplex PCR, and the TCRdb table lists in-frame clones only, not all of them. The data contain 100,000 or so clones, 80% of them singletons. Material: peripheral blood. V usage is TRBV5-5 and J usage is TRBJ1-2, with D unresolved. This receptor was taken from a human donor in a cohort sampled during active COVID-19. The DNA of the CDR3 is TGTGCCAGCAGCTTGGGGGCAGGAAACTATGGCTACACCTTC. Protein product: CASSLGAGNYGYTF.